This T cell receptor (beta chain) was observed in a study of cytomegalovirus exposure and HLA in healthy donors. Use of 60 Vbeta and 13 Jbeta primers characterized the PCR. Sequenced by immunoSEQ multiplex PCR; TCRdb stores in-frame clones only, minus some. The repertoire holds hundreds of thousands of clones, with roughly 79% as singletons. The CDR3 sequence is 17 residues long. Germline V gene lookup returns CDR1 SGHAT and CDR2 FQDESV (reference sequence). Trimming cost V 3 bases and J 0 bases, with 12 bases left between them. This chain uses TRBV11-1 with TRBJ1-6; D may be TRBD1 (6 bases). This clonotype originated in a woman aged 40 to 50 in good health and CMV-seronegative. Sequences were obtained from PBMCs. The CDR3 sequence is CASSLTGSSSYNSPLHF. The CDR3 DNA follows: TGTGCCAGCAGCTTGACAGGATCGAGCTCCTATAATTCACCCCTCCACTTT. The complete variable domain, with remaining parts taken from reference TRBV11-1 and TRBJ1-6, reads EAEVAQSPRYKITEKSQAVAFWCDPISGHATLYWYRQILGQGPELLVQFQDESVVDDSQLPKDRFSAERLKGVDSTLKIQPAELGDSAMYLCASSLTGSSSYNSPLHFGNGTRLTVT.